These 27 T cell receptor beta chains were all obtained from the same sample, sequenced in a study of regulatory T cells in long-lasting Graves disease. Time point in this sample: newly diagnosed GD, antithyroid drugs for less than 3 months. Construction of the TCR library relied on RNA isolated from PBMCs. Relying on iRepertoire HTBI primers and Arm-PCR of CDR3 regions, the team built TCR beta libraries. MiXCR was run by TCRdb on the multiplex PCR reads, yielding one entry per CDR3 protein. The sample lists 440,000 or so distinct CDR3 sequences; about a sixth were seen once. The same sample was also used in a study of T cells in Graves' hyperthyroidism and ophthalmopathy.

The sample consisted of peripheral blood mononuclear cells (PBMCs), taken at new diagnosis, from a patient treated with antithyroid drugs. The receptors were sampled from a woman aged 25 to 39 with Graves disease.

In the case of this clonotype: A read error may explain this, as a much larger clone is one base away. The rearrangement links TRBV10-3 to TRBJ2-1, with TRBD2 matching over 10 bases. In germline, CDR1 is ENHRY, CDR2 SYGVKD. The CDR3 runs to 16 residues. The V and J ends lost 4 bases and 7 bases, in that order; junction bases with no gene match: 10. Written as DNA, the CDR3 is TGTGCCATCAGTGGACAGCGGGAGGGCAGAGAGAATGAGCAGTTCTTC. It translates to CAISGQREGRENEQFF.

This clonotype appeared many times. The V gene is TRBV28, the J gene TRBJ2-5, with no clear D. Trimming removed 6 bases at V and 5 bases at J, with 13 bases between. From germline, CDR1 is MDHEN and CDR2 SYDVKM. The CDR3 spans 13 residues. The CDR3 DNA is TGTGCCAGCAGCCTGGGGTTCAGCGAGACCCAGTACTTC. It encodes CASSLGFSETQYF.

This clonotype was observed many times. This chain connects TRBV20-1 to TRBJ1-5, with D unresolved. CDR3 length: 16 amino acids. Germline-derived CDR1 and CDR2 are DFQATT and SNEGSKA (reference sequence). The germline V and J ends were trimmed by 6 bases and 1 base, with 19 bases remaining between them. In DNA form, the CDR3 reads TGCAGTGCCATAAATTCAGGAGGTGGGAGCAATCAGCCCCAGCATTTT. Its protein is CSAINSGGGSNQPQHF.

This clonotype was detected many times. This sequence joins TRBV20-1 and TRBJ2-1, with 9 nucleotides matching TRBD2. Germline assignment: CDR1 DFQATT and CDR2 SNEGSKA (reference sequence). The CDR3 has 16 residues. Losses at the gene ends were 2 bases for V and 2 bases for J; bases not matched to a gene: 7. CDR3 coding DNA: TGCAGTGCTAGATCCGACCTAGCGGGGACCTACAATGAGCAGTTCTTC. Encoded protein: CSARSDLAGTYNEQFF.

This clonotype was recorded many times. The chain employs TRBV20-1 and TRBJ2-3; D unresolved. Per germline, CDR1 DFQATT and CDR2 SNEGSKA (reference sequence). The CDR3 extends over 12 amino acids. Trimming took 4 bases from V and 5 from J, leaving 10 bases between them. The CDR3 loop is CSAKQSGDTQYF. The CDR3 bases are TGCAGTGCTAAGCAGTCTGGAGATACGCAGTATTTT.

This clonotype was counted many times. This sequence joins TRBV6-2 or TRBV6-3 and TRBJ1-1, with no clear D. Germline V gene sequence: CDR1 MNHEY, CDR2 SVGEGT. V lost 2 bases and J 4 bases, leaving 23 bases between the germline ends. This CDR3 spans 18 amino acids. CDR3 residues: CASSYSPDSWASPTEAFF. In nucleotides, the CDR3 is TGTGCCAGCAGTTACAGCCCGGACTCATGGGCGAGCCCCACTGAAGCTTTCTTT.

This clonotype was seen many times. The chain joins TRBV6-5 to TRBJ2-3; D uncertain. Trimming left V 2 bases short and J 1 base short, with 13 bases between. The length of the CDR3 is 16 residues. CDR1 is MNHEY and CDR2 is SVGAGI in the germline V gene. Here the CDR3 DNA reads TGTGCCAGCAGTTACGATCCGAAAACAGGCACAGATACGCAGTATTTT. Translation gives CASSYDPKTGTDTQYF.

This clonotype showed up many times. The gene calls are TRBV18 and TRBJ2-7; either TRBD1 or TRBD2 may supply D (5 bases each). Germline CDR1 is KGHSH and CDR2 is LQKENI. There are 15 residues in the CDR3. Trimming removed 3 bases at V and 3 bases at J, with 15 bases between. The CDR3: CASSPYLEGSYEQYF. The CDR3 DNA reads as TGTGCCAGCTCACCGTATCTTGAGGGGAGCTACGAGCAGTACTTC.

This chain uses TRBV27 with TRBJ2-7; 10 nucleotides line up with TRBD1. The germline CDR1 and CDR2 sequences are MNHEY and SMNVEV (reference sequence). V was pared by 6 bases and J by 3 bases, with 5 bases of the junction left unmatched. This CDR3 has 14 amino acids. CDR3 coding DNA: TGTGCCAGCAGCCCTGACAGGGGGCTCTACGAGCAGTACTTC. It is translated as CASSPDRGLYEQYF.

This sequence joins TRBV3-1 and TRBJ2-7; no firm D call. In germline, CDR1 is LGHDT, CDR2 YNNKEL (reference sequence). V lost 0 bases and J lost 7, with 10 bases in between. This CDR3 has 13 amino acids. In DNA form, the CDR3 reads TGTGCCAGCAGCCAAGATCACTTTCGGGAGCAGTACTTC. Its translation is CASSQDHFREQYF.

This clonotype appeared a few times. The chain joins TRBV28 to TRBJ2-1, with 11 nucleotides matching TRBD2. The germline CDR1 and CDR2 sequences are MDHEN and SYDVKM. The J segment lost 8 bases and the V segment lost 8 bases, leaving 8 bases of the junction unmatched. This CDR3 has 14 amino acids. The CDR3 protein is CASARLAGLDEQFF. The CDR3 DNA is TGTGCCAGCGCCCGACTAGCGGGATTGGATGAGCAGTTCTTC.

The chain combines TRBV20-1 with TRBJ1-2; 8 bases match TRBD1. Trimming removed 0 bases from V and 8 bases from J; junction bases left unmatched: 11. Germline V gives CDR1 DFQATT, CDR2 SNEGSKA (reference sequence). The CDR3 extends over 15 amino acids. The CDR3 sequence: CSARDPRQGLDGYTF. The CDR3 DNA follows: TGCAGTGCTAGAGATCCCAGACAGGGGCTGGACGGCTACACCTTC.

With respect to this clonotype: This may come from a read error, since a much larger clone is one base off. CDR3 DNA: TGTGCCAGCAGTAAAACGAACACTGAAGCTTTCTTT. This translates into CASSKTNTEAFF. The chain combines TRBV6-2 or TRBV6-3 with TRBJ1-1; D uncertain. Trimming shortened V by 5 bases and J by 1 base, and 5 bases separated the two germline ends. The CDR3 spans 12 residues. CDR1 is MNHEY and CDR2 is SVGEGT in the germline V gene.

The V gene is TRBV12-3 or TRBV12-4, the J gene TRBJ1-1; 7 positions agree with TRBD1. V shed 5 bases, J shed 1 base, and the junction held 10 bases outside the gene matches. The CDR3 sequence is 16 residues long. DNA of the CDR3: TGTGCCAGCAGTAACCCCGGGCGGACAGGGAACACTGAAGCTTTCTTT. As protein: CASSNPGRTGNTEAFF.

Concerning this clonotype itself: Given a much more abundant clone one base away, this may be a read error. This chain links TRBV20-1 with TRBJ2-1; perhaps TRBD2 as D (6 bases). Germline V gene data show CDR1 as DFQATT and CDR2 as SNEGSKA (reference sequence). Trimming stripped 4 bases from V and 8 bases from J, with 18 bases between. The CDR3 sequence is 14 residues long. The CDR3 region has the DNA TGCAGTGCTACCGACGGGACTTGGGAGGATGAGCAGTTCTTC. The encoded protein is CSATDGTWEDEQFF.

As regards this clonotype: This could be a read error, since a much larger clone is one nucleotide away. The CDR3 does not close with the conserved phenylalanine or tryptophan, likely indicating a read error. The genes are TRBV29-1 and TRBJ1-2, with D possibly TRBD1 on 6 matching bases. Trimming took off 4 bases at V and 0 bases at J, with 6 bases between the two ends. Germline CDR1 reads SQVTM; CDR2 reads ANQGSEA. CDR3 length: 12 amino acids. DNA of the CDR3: TGCAGCGTTGGACAGGCTAACTATGGCTACACCTAC. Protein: CSVGQANYGYTY.

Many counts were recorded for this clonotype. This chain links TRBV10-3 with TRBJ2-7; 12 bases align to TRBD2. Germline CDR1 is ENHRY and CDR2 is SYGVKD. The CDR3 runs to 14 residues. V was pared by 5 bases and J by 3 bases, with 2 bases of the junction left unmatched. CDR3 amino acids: CAISLAGGGYEQYF. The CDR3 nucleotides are TGTGCCATCAGTCTAGCGGGAGGGGGCTACGAGCAGTACTTC.

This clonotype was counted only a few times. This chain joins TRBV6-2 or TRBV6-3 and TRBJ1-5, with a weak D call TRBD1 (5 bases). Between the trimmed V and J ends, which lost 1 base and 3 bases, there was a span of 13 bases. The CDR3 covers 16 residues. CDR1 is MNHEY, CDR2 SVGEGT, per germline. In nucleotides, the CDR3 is TGTGCCAGCAGTTACTTAGGGGTGGGGGACAATCAGCCCCAGCATTTT. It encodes CASSYLGVGDNQPQHF.

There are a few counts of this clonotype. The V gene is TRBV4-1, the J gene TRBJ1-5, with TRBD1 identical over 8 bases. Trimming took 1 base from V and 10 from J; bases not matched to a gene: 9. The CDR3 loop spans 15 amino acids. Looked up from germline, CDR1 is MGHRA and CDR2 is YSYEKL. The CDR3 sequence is CASSQADRGERPQHF. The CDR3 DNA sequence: TGCGCCAGCAGCCAAGCCGACAGGGGCGAAAGACCCCAGCATTTT.

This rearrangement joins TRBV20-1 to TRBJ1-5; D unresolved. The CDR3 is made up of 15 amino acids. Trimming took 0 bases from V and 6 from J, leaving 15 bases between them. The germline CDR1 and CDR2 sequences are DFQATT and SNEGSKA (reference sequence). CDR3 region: CSARDSGNQAQPQHF. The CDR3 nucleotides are TGCAGTGCTAGAGATTCTGGGAACCAGGCTCAGCCCCAGCATTTT.

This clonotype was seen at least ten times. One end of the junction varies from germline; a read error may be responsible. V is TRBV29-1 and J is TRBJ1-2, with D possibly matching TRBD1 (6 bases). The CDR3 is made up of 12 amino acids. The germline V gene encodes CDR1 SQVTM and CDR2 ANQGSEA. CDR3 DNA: TGCAGCGTTGAAGAACATGGGGGACACTGGAGCTTC. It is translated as CSVEEHGGHWSF.

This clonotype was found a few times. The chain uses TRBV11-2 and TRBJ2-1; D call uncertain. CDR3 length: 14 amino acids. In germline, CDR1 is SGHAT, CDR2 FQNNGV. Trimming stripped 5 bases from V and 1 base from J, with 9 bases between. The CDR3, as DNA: TGTGCCAGCAGCCCCTCCCATTCCTACAATGAGCAGTTCTTC. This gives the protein CASSPSHSYNEQFF.

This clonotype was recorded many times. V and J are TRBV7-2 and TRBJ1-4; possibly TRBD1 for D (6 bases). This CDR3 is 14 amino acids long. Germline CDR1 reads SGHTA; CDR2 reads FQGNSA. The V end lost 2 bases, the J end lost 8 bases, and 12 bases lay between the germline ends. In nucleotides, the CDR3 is TGTGCCAGCAGCTTATGGGGGCCCGGCGAAAAACTGTTTTTT. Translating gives CASSLWGPGEKLFF.

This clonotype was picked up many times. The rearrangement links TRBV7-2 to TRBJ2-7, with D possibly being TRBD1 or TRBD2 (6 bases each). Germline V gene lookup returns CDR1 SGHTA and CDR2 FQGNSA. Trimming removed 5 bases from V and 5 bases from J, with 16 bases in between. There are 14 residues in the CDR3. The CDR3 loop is CASSPSTGTHEQYF. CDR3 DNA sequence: TGTGCCAGCAGCCCAAGCACAGGGACTCACGAGCAGTACTTC. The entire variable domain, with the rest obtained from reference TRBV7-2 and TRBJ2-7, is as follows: GAGVSQSPSNKVTEKGKDVELRCDPISGHTALYWYRQSLGQGLEFLIYFQGNSAPDKSGLPSDRFSAERTGGSVSTLTIQRTQQEDSAVYLCASSPSTGTHEQYFGPGTRLTVT.

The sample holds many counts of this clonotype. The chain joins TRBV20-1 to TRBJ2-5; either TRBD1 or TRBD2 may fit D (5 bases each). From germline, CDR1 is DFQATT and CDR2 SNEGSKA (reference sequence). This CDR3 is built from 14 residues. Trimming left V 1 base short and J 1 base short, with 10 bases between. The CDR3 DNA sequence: TGCAGTGCTAGAGCCGGGGACGTCCAAGAGACCCAGTACTTC. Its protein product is CSARAGDVQETQYF.

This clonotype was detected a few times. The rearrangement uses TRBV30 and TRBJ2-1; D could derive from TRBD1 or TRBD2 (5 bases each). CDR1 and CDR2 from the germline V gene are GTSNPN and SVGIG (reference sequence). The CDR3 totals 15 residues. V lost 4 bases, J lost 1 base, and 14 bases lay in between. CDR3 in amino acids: CAWMGERRSYNEQFF. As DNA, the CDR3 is TGTGCCTGGATGGGGGAGCGGAGATCCTACAATGAGCAGTTCTTC.

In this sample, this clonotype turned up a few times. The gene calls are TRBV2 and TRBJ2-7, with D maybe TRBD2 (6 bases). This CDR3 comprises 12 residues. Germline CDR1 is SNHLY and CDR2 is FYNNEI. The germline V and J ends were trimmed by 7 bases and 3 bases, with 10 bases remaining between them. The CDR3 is CASMPGGYEQYF. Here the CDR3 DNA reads TGTGCCAGCATGCCCGGGGGCTACGAGCAGTACTTC.